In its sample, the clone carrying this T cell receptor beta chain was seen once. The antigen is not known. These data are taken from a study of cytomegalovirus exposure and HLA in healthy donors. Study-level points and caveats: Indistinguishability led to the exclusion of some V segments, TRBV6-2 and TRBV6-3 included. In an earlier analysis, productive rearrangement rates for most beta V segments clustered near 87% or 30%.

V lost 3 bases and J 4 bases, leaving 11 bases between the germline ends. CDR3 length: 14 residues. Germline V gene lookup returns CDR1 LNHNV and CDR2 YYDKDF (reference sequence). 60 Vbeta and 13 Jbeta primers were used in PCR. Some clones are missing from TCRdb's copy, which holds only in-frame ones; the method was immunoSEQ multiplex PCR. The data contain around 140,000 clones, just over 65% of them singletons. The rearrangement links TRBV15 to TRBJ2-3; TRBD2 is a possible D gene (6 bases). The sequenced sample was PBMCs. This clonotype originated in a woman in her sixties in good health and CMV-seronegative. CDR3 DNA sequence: TGTGCCACCAGCAGGTCGACTAGAGCAGATACGCAGTATTTT. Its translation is CATSRSTRADTQYF.